Sequencing of this TCR beta chain was carried out in a study of glioma-infiltrating T cells. Amplification of TCR alpha and beta CDR3 regions from RNA used iRepertoire nested multiplex PCR. TCRdb passed the multiplex PCR reads through MiXCR, listing each CDR3 protein once. Among around 140,000 distinct CDR3 sequences listed, about two fifths were seen once. This CDR3 has 14 residues. The germline V and J ends were trimmed by 6 bases and 1 base, with 9 bases remaining between them. The germline gives CDR1 LNHDA, CDR2 SQIVND (reference sequence). This clonotype appeared a few times. This TCR came from a human donor with low-grade glioma or glioblastoma, undergoing nonglioma brain surgery, or in good health (not recorded which). The genes are TRBV19 and TRBJ2-2, with a weak D call TRBD1 (6 bases). Material: glioma tissue, nonneoplastic brain tissue, or PBMCs (not recorded which). The CDR3 region is CASRTTGNTGELFF. CDR3 coding DNA: TGTGCCAGTAGGACGACAGGGAACACCGGGGAGCTGTTTTTT.